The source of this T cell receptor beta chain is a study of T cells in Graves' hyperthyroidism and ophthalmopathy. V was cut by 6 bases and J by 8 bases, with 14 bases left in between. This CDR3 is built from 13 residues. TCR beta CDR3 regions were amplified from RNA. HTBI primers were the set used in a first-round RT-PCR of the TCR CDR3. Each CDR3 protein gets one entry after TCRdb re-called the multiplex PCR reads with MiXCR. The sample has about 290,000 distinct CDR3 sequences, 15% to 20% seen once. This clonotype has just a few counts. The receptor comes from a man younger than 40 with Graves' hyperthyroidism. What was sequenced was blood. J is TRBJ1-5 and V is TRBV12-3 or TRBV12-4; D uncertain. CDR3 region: CASSMTAKEPQHF. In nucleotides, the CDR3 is TGTGCCAGCAGCATGACCGCGAAGGAGCCCCAGCATTTT.